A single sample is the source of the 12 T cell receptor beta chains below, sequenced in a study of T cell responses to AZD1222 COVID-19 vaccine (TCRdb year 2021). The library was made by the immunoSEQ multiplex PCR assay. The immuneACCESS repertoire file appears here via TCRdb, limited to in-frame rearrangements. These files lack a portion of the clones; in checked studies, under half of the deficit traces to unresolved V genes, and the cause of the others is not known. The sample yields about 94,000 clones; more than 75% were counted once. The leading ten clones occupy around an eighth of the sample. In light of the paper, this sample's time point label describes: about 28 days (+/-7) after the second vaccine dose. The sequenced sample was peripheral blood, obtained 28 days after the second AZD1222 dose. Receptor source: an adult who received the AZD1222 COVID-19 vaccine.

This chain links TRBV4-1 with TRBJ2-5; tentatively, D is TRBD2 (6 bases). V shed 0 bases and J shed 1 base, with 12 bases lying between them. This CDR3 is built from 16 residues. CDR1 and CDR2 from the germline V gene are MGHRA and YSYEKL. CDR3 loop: CASSQDRDSGQETQYF. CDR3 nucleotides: TGCGCCAGCAGCCAAGATCGTGATAGCGGCCAAGAGACCCAGTACTTC.

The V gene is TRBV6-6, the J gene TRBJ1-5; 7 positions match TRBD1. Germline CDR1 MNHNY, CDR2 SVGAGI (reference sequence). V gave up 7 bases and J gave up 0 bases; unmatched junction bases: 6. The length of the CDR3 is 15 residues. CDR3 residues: CASIGTVYSNQPQHF. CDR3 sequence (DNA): TGTGCCAGCATCGGGACAGTGTATAGCAATCAGCCCCAGCATTTT.

DNA for the CDR3: TGTGCCAGCAGTAAGGGAGTAGGGAATGGGAACACTGAAGCTTTCTTT. Its translation is CASSKGVGNGNTEAFF. This chain connects TRBV28 to TRBJ1-1; D unresolved. CDR1 and CDR2 from the germline V gene are MDHEN and SYDVKM. The V end lost 5 bases, the J end lost 1 base, and 17 bases lay between the germline ends. The CDR3 has 16 residues.

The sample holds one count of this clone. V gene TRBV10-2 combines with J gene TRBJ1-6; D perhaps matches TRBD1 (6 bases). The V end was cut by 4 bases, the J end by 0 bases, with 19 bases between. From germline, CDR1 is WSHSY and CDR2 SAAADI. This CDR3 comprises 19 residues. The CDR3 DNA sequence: TGCGCCAGCAGTGGTGGGTCAGGGGCGTCGAGCTCCTATAATTCACCCCTCCACTTT. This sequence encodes CASSGGSGASSSYNSPLHF.

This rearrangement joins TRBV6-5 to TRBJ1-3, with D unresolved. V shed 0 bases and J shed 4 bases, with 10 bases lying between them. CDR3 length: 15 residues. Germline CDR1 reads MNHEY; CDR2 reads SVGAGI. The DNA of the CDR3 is TGTGCCAGCAGTTACTCGAAGGCACCCGGAAACACCATATATTTT. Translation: CASSYSKAPGNTIYF.

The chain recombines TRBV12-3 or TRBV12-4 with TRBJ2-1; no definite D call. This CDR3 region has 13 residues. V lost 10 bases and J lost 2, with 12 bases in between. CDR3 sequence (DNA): TGTGCCACCCGGGCCCCAACCTACAATGAGCAGTTCTTC. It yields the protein CATRAPTYNEQFF.

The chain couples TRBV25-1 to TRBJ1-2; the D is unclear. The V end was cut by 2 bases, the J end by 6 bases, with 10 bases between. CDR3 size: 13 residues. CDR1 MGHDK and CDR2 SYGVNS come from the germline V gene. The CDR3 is CASSESSYHGYTF. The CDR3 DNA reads TGTGCCAGCAGTGAAAGCTCGTACCATGGCTACACCTTC.

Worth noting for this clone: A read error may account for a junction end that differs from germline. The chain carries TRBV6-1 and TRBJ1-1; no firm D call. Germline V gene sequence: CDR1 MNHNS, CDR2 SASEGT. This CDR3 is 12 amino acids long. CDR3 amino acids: CASREMNTEAFF. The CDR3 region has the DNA TGTGCCAGCCGTGAAATGAACACTGAAGCTTTCTTT.

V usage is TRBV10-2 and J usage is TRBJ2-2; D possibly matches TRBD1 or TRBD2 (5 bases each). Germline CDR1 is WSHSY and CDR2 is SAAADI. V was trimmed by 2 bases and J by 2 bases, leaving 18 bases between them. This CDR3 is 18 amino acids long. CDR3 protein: CASSEALTGGPNTGELFF. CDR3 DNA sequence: TGCGCCAGCAGTGAGGCTTTAACAGGAGGCCCAAACACCGGGGAGCTGTTTTTT.

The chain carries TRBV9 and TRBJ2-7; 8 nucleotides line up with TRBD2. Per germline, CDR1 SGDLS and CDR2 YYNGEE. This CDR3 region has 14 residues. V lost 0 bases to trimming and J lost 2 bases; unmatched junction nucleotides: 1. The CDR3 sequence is CASSVAGGTYEQYF. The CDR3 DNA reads TGTGCCAGCAGCGTAGCGGGAGGGACCTACGAGCAGTACTTC.

For the CDR3, the DNA is TGTGCCAGCACCGACAGGGGGCATCAGCCCCAGCATTTT. As protein: CASTDRGHQPQHF. This chain links TRBV12-3 or TRBV12-4 with TRBJ1-5, with TRBD1 matching over 10 bases. Germline trimming cut 7 bases from V and 5 bases from J; bases unmatched to any gene: 2. The CDR3 totals 13 residues.

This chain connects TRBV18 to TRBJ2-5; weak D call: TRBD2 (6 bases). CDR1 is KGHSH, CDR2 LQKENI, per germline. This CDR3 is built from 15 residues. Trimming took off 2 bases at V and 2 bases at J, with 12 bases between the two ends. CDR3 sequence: CASSPNAGSQETQYF. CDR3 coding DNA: TGTGCCAGCTCACCAAATGCGGGATCGCAAGAGACCCAGTACTTC.